This T cell receptor (beta chain) was captured by sequencing in a study of cytomegalovirus exposure and HLA in healthy donors. As for the study in general: Later, an analysis reported that the approximately 120 validation repertoires had used the same platform as the 500 to 750 first-cohort repertoires. General study findings and limits: Most observed TCR sequences were rare, whereas some public TCRs were detected in many donors. There were a few CMV-associated chains whose specificity for CMV antigens was confirmed in vitro. Later, an analysis found that TCR clusters from the first cohort tended to co-occur in the roughly 120 validation repertoires.

In the case of this clone: Its antigen is not known.

Trimming cost V 2 bases and J 1 base, with 8 bases left between them. Germline CDR1 and CDR2: SGHRS and YFSETQ. The CDR3 extends over 14 amino acids. The method was immunoSEQ multiplex PCR; TCRdb's version includes in-frame clones alone and lacks a portion of them. This sample has some 290,000 clones, with 88% found just once. Sequencing was done on a sample of PBMCs. This clonotype was sampled from a man aged 25 to 40 in good health and CMV-seronegative. The chain recombines TRBV5-1 with TRBJ2-3; D not certain. CDR3 sequence (DNA): TGCGCCAGCAGCTTTTCGCAGGGCACAGATACGCAGTATTTT. Its translation is CASSFSQGTDTQYF.